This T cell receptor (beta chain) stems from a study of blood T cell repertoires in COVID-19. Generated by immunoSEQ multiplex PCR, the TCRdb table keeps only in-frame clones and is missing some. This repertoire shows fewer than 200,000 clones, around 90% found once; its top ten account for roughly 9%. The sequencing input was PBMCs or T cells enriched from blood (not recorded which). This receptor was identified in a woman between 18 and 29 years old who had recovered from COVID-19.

CDR3 region: CASSPPAGQREQYF. In DNA, the CDR3 is TGTGCCAGCTCACCACCGGCAGGTCAGCGGGAGCAGTACTTC. V gene TRBV18 combines with J gene TRBJ2-7, with D possibly matching TRBD2 (5 bases). The ends were cut back, 0 bases at V and 7 bases at J, with 13 bases in the middle. The CDR3 contains 14 residues. Germline CDR1 KGHSH, CDR2 LQKENI.